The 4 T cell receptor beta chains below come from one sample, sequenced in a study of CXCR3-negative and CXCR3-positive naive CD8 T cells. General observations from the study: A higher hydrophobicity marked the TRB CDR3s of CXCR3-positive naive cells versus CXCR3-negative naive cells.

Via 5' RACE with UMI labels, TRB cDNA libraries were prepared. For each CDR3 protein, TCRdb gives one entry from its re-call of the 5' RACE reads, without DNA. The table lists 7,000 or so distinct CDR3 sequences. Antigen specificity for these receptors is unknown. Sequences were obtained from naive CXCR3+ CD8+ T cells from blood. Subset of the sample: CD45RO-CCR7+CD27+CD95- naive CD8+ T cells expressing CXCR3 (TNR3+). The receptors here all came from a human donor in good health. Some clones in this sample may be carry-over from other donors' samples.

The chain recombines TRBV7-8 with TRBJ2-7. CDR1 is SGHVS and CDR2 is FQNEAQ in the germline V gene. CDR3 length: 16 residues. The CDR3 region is CASSTAVSRSAYEQYF.

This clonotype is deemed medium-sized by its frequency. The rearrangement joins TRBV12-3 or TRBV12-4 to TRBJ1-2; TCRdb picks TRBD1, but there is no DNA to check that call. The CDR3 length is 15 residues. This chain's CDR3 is CASSQSPRDRVGYTF.

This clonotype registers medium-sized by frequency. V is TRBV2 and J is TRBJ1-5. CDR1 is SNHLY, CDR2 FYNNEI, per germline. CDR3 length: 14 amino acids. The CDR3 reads CASSDAGFNQPQHF.

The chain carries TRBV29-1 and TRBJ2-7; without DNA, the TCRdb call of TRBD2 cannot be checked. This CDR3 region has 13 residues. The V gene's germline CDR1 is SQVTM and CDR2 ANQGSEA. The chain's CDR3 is CSVGRARLDEQYF.